A single sample gave rise to the 18 T cell receptor beta chains below, sequenced in a study of cytomegalovirus exposure and HLA in healthy donors. The PCR had 60 Vbeta and 13 Jbeta primers. Profiled with immunoSEQ multiplex PCR; TCRdb holds only in-frame clones, not every one. Recorded for this sample: more than 45,000 clones. Sample: PBMCs. These receptors all come from a woman younger than 45 in good health and CMV-seropositive.

The chain has TRBV4-2 and TRBJ1-1, with D uncertain. This CDR3 region has 15 residues. Germline CDR1 and CDR2: LGHNA and YNFKEQ. V lost 1 base, J lost 0 bases, and 9 bases lay in between. The CDR3 DNA follows: TGTGCCAGCAGCCAAGCAGTGTACCTGAACACTGAAGCTTTCTTT. Protein product: CASSQAVYLNTEAFF.

V usage is TRBV6-5 and J usage is TRBJ2-7; D gene uncertain. This CDR3 has 15 amino acids. In germline, CDR1 is MNHEY, CDR2 SVGAGI. V lost 6 bases and J lost 0, with 15 bases in between. This CDR3 reads CASRLTRQSSYEQYF. The CDR3 nucleotides are TGTGCCAGCAGGCTGACGCGGCAAAGCTCCTACGAGCAGTACTTC.

The chain joins TRBV11-2 to TRBJ1-3; D remains unclear. V shed 5 bases and J shed 7 bases, with 15 bases lying between them. The CDR3 runs to 14 residues. Germline V lookup: CDR1 SGHAT, CDR2 FQNNGV. The CDR3 region has the DNA TGTGCCAGCAGCGTCTTTGGAGGCGTGAACACCATATATTTT. It encodes CASSVFGGVNTIYF.

The chain is built from TRBV28 and TRBJ1-5, with 7 positions matching TRBD1. Losses at the gene ends were 0 bases for V and 0 bases for J; bases not matched to a gene: 2. The CDR3 consists of 16 residues. The germline gives CDR1 MDHEN, CDR2 SYDVKM. The CDR3 loop reads CASSLWTGTSNQPQHF. DNA of the CDR3: TGTGCCAGCAGTTTATGGACAGGGACTAGCAATCAGCCCCAGCATTTT. The full variable domain, in which reference TRBV28 and TRBJ1-5 provide the parts outside the CDR3, is DVKVTQSSRYLVKRTGEKVFLECVQDMDHENMFWYRQDPGLGLRLIYFSYDVKMKEKGDIPEGYSVSREKKERFSLILESASTNQTSMYLCASSLWTGTSNQPQHFGDGTRLSIL.

About this clone itself: The sample carries other DNA sequences with the same CDR3. This chain links TRBV7-9 with TRBJ2-7; 12 nucleotides align to TRBD2. Germline CDR1 reads SEHNR; CDR2 reads FQNEAQ (reference sequence). The CDR3 is 14 residues long. V dropped 4 bases and J dropped 3; count of bases not matched to a gene: 1. The CDR3 DNA reads as TGTGCCAGCAGCTCGACTAGCGGGAGCTACGAGCAGTACTTC. This gives the protein CASSSTSGSYEQYF.

The rearrangement joins TRBV10-1 to TRBJ2-7; no firm D call. Per germline, CDR1 WNHNN and CDR2 SYGVQD (reference sequence). CDR3 length equals 15 residues. V dropped 7 bases and J dropped 2 bases, with 18 bases sitting between them. The CDR3 loop reads CASIEATSEAYEQYF. CDR3 DNA sequence: TGCGCCAGCATAGAGGCGACTTCCGAAGCCTACGAGCAGTACTTC.

The chain employs TRBV5-1 and TRBJ2-3; the match to TRBD2 covers 10 bases. CDR1 and CDR2 from the germline V gene are SGHRS and YFSETQ. V trimming: 3 bases; J trimming: 2 bases; junction bases outside the gene matches: 3. The CDR3 has 15 residues. The CDR3, as DNA: TGCGCCAGCAGCTATAGCGGGAGGCACACAGATACGCAGTATTTT. It is translated as CASSYSGRHTDTQYF.

V is TRBV13 and J is TRBJ1-4; 9 bases align to TRBD1. J lost 6 bases, V lost 3 bases, and 17 bases had no gene match. The germline V gene has CDR1 PRHDT and CDR2 FYEKMQ (reference sequence). There are 19 residues in the CDR3. CDR3 sequence: CASSFGDRARGGMDEKLFF. As DNA, the CDR3 is TGTGCCAGCAGCTTCGGGGACAGGGCTCGGGGGGGGATGGATGAAAAACTGTTTTTT.

The V and J genes are TRBV6-1 and TRBJ1-6, with D tentatively TRBD1 (6 bases). The CDR3 is 16 amino acids. Germline V gene data show CDR1 as MNHNS and CDR2 as SASEGT. The V and J ends lost 2 bases and 2 bases respectively, with 10 bases between them. The CDR3 protein is CASSESRTAYNSPLHF. For the CDR3, the DNA is TGTGCCAGCAGTGAATCCCGGACAGCCTATAATTCACCCCTCCACTTT.

V is TRBV4-2 and J is TRBJ2-7; 12 bases agree with TRBD2. V shed 1 base and J 4 bases; nucleotides not matched to a gene: 8. Germline loops: CDR1 LGHNA, CDR2 YNFKEQ. The CDR3 loop spans 17 amino acids. CDR3: CASSQASGLAGFYEQYF. DNA for the CDR3: TGTGCCAGCAGCCAAGCCTCAGGACTAGCGGGGTTTTACGAGCAGTACTTC.

This chain uses TRBV2 with TRBJ1-5, with D unresolved. Per germline, CDR1 SNHLY and CDR2 FYNNEI. Trimming removed 3 bases at V and 4 bases at J, with 7 bases between. CDR3 length: 13 amino acids. The CDR3, as DNA: TGTGCCAGCAGTGATAGCCGTAATCAGCCCCAGCATTTT. Encoded protein: CASSDSRNQPQHF. The full variable domain, with the rest looked up from reference TRBV2 and TRBJ1-5, is EPEVTQTPSHQVTQMGQEVILRCVPISNHLYFYWYRQILGQKVEFLVSFYNNEISEKSEIFDDQFSVERPDGSNFTLKIRSTKLEDSAMYFCASSDSRNQPQHFGDGTRLSIL.

The rearrangement links TRBV9 to TRBJ1-6, with a weak D call TRBD1 (5 bases). Germline-derived CDR1 and CDR2 are SGDLS and YYNGEE. The germline V and J ends were trimmed by 2 bases and 1 base, with 7 bases remaining between them. The CDR3 has 15 residues. The CDR3 DNA reads as TGTGCCAGCAGCGTGGGGGGATCCTATAATTCACCCCTCCACTTT. Amino acids: CASSVGGSYNSPLHF.

The rearrangement joins TRBV1 to TRBJ2-2; the table's D call of TRBD2 was not tested on the DNA. TRBV1 is a listed pseudogene. The CDR3 runs to 19 residues. Here the CDR3 DNA reads TGCACCAGCAGCCAAGCCCTAGCGGGGGATCATACGAACACCGGGGAGCTGTTTTTT. This sequence encodes CTSSQALAGDHTNTGELFF.

This rearrangement joins TRBV30 to TRBJ2-5; possibly TRBD1 for D (5 bases). CDR3 length: 15 residues. Germline CDR1 is GTSNPN and CDR2 is SVGIG (reference sequence). V lost 0 bases and J 7 bases, leaving 18 bases between the germline ends. The CDR3 protein is CAWSVLSGDQGTQYF. The CDR3 DNA sequence: TGTGCCTGGAGTGTACTTAGTGGGGATCAGGGGACCCAGTACTTC.

The chain is built from TRBV5-6 and TRBJ2-1, with TRBD2 as a possible D gene (5 bases). Trimming took off 3 bases at V and 5 bases at J, with 9 bases between the two ends. This CDR3 region has 13 residues. CDR1 is SGHDT and CDR2 is YYEEEE in the germline V gene. CDR3 protein: CASSSGINNEQFF. The CDR3 DNA reads as TGTGCCAGCAGCTCGGGGATTAACAATGAGCAGTTCTTC.

This chain links TRBV12-5 with TRBJ1-1, with D possibly TRBD1 on 5 matching bases. Germline V gene lookup returns CDR1 LGHNT and CDR2 FRNRAP. The CDR3 covers 14 residues. Trimming took off 4 bases at V and 1 base at J, with 10 bases between the two ends. CDR3 DNA: TGTGCTAGTGGTTCGGGGGTCGAGAACACTGAAGCTTTCTTT. The encoded protein is CASGSGVENTEAFF.

V usage is TRBV13 and J usage is TRBJ1-2; tentative D call: TRBD1 (6 bases). This CDR3 is 15 amino acids long. The germline gives CDR1 PRHDT, CDR2 FYEKMQ (reference sequence). Trimming removed 0 bases from V and 7 bases from J, with 15 bases in between. The CDR3 spells CASSLGRGQTVGYTF. In nucleotides, the CDR3 is TGTGCCAGCAGCTTAGGCCGTGGACAGACCGTTGGCTACACCTTC.

The CDR3 is CASSEHPNQPQHF. DNA of the CDR3: TGTGCCAGCAGTGAACACCCCAATCAGCCCCAGCATTTT. The chain carries TRBV6-4 and TRBJ1-5; D unresolved. This CDR3 has 13 residues. V lost 3 bases and J lost 3, with 6 bases in between. Germline V gene lookup returns CDR1 MRHNA and CDR2 SNTAGT.